Listed below are T cell receptor beta chains from one sample, sequenced in a study of T cell repertoires in cytomegalovirus infection. Each CDR3 protein is one row after TCRdb ran MiXCR on the reads. The sample shows roughly 860,000 distinct CDR3 sequences, 32% of them seen only once. For these receptors, no antigen is known. Material: cultured CD8+ T cells from PBMCs, obtained from culture after CMV antigen stimulation. The receptors were gathered from a human donor in good health (CMV status not recorded). Some clones in this sample may be carry-over from other donors' samples. The CDR3 runs from the conserved cysteine through the conserved F or W. A D gene is named only where the DNA matches it firmly. Clone size is shown for a subset of rows, as once, few, many or a class of expanded clone.

>.|TRBJ2-5|TRBV20-1|TRBD1
CSAPGLDRGEETQYF
TGCAGTGCACCTGGCCTTGACAGGGGGGAAGAGACCCAGTACTTC
>few|TRBJ1-2|TRBV15|.
CATSRPGGGPGGYTF
TGTGCCACCAGCAGACCCGGGGGGGGGCCGGGAGGCTACACCTTC
>many|TRBJ1-1|TRBV6-1|.
CASRLTRNTEAFF
TGTGCCAGCAGGCTAACAAGAAACACTGAAGCTTTCTTT
>.|TRBJ2-5|TRBV4-1|.
CASSEADGGPETQYF
TGCGCCAGCAGCGAGGCAGACGGGGGCCCAGAGACCCAGTACTTC
>few|TRBJ1-3|TRBV28|.
CASSLRGDGNTIYF
TGTGCCAGCAGTTTAAGGGGGGACGGAAACACCATATATTTT
>.|TRBJ2-1|TRBV11-2|TRBD2
CASSLIGGKVNEQFF
TGTGCCAGCAGCTTGATCGGGGGGAAAGTCAATGAGCAGTTCTTC
>.|TRBJ2-5|TRBV7-2|TRBD2
CASSGWGAGGNQETQYF
TGTGCCAGCAGCGGGTGGGGGGCGGGGGGAAACCAAGAGACCCAGTACTTC
>few|TRBJ1-1|TRBV7-9|.
CASTFGFTEAFF
TGTGCCAGCACCTTCGGTTTCACTGAAGCTTTCTTT
>.|TRBJ2-2|TRBV6-2/TRBV6-3|TRBD2
CASSPVPGLAGLTDTGELFF
TGTGCCAGCAGCCCAGTTCCGGGACTAGCGGGACTAACGGACACCGGGGAGCTGTTTTTT
>.|TRBJ2-7|TRBV7-6|TRBD1
CASSFRNRGSYEQYF
TGTGCCAGCAGCTTCCGGAACAGGGGGTCCTACGAGCAGTACTTC
>many|TRBJ2-3|TRBV7-9|.
CASSPPRGLSTDTQYF
TGTGCCAGCAGTCCCCCCCGGGGGCTCAGCACAGATACGCAGTATTTT
>.|TRBJ2-1|TRBV7-6|.
CASSSGAEPGNEQFF
TGTGCCAGCAGCTCTGGGGCAGAGCCTGGGAATGAGCAGTTCTTC
>.|TRBJ2-1|TRBV27|.
CASSFLNVINEQFF
TGTGCCAGCAGTTTTTTGAATGTAATCAATGAGCAGTTCTTC
>.|TRBJ1-1|TRBV27|.
CASRLQGGTEAFF
TGTGCCAGCAGGCTACAGGGCGGCACTGAAGCTTTCTTT